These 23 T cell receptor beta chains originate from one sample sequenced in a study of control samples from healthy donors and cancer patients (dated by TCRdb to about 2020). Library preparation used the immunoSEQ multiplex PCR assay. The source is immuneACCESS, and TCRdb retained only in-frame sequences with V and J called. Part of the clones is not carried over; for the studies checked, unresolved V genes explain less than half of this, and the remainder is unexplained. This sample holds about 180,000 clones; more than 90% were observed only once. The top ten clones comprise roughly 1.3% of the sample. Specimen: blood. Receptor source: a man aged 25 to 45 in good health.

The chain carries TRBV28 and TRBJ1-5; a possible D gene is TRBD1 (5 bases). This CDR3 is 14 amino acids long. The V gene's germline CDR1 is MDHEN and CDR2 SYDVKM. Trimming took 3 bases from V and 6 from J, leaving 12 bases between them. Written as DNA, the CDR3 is TGTGCCAGCAGTTTTCTGGGGGGTTTTCAGCCCCAGCATTTT. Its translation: CASSFLGGFQPQHF.

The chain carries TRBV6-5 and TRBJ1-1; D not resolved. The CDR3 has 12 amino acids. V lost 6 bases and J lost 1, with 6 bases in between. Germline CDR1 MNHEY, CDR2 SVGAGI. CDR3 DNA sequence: TGTGCCAGCAGCGCAGAGAACACTGAAGCTTTCTTT. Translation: CASSAENTEAFF.

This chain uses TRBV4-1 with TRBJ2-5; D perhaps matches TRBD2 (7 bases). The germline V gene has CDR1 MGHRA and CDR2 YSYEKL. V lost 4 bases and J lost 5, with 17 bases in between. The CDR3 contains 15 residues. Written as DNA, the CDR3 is TGCGCCAGCAGCCGTGGAGAGGGGGGGGGTGAGACCCAGTACTTC. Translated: CASSRGEGGGETQYF.

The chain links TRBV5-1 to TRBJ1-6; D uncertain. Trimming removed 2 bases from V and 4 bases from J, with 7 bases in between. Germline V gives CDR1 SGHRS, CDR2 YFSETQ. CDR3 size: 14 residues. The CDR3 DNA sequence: TGCGCCAGCAGCTTCGTACTGTATAATTCACCCCTCCACTTT. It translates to CASSFVLYNSPLHF.

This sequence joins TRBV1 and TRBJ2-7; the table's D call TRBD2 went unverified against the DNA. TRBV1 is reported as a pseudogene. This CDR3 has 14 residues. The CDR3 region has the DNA TGCACCAGCAGCCGGACTAGCGGGAGGTCCGAGCAGTACTTC. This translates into CTSSRTSGRSEQYF.

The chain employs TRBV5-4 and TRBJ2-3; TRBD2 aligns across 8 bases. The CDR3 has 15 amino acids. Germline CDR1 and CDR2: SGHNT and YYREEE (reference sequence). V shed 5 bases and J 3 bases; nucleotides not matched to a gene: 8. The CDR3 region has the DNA TGTGCCAGCAGTCCTGGGGGACTAGGTACAGATACGCAGTATTTT. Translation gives CASSPGGLGTDTQYF.

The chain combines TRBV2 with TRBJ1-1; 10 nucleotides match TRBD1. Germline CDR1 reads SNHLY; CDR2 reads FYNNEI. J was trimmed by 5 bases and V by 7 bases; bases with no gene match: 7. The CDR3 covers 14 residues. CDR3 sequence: CASKRDRGFTEAFF. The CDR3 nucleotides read TGTGCCAGCAAGAGGGACAGGGGTTTTACTGAAGCTTTCTTT.

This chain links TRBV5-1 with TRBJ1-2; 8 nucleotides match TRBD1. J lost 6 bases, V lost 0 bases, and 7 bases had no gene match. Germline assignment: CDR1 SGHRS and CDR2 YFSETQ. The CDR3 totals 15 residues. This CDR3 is CASSLAQGARDGYTF. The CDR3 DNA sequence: TGCGCCAGCAGCTTGGCTCAGGGGGCGCGGGATGGCTACACCTTC.

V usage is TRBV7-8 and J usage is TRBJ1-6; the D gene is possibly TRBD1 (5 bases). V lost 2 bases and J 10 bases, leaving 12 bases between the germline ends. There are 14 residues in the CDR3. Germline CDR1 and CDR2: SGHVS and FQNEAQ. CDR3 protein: CASSLTRVKSPLHF. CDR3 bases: TGTGCCAGCAGCTTAACCAGGGTCAAGTCACCCCTCCACTTT.

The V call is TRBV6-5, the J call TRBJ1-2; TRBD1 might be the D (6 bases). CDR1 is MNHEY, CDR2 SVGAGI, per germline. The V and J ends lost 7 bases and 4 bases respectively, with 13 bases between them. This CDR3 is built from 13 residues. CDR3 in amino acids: CASTPTGLYGYTF. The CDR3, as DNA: TGTGCCAGCACCCCGACAGGCCTCTATGGCTACACCTTC.

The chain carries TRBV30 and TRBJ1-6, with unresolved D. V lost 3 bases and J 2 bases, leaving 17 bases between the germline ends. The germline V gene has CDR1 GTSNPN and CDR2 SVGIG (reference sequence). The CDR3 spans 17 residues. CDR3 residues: CAWSRLKGSPYNSPLHF. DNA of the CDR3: TGTGCCTGGAGCCGCTTAAAAGGGAGTCCCTATAATTCACCCCTCCACTTT.

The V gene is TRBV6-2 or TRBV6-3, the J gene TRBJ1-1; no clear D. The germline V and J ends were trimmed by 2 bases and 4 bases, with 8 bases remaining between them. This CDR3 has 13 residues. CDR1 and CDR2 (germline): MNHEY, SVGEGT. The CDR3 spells CASSYDLGTEAFF. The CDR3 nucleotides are TGTGCCAGCAGTTACGATCTGGGCACTGAAGCTTTCTTT.

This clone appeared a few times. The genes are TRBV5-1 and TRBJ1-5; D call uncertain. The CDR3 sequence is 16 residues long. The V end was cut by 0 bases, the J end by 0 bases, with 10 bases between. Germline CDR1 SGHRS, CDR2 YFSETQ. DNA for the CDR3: TGCGCCAGCAGCTTGGATGGGATGAATAGCAATCAGCCCCAGCATTTT. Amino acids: CASSLDGMNSNQPQHF. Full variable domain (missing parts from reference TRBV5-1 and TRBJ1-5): KAGVTQTPRYLIKTRGQQVTLSCSPISGHRSVSWYQQTPGQGLQFLFEYFSETQRNKGNFPGRFSGRQFSNSRSEMNVSTLELGDSALYLCASSLDGMNSNQPQHFGDGTRLSIL.

CDR3 sequence reads: CASSLRQGDTEAFF. For the CDR3, the DNA is TGTGCCAGCAGCTTACGTCAGGGGGACACTGAAGCTTTCTTT. The chain joins TRBV7-9 to TRBJ1-1; TRBD1 agrees at 7 bases. The trim removed 2 bases at V and 3 bases at J, leaving 3 bases unmatched. The CDR3 consists of 14 residues. Germline values: CDR1 SEHNR, CDR2 FQNEAQ (reference sequence).

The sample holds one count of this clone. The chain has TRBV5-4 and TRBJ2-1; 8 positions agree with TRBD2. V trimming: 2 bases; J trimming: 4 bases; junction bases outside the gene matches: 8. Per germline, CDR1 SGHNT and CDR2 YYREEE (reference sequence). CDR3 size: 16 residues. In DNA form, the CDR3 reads TGTGCCAGCAGCTTACCAAACGGGGGGGCTTACAATGAGCAGTTCTTC. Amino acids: CASSLPNGGAYNEQFF.

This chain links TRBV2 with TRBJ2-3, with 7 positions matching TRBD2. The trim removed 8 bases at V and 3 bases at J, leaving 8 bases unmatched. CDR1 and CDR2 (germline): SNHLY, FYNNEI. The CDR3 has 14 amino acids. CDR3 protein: CASCRTRVTDTQYF. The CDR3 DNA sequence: TGTGCCAGCTGTCGGACTAGGGTAACAGATACGCAGTATTTT.

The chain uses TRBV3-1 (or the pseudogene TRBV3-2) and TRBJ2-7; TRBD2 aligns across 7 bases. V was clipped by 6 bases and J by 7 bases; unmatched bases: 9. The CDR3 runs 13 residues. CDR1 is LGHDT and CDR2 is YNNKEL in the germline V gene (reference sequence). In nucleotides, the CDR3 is TGTGCCAGCAGGGAAGCGGGAACCCTAGAGCAGTACTTC. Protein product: CASREAGTLEQYF.

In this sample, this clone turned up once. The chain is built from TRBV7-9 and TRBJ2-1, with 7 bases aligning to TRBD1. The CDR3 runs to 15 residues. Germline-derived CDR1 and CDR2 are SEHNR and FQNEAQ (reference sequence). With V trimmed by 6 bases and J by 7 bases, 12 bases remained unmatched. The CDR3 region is CASRSPGTVTNEQFF. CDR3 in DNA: TGTGCCAGCAGATCACCAGGGACAGTTACAAATGAGCAGTTCTTC.

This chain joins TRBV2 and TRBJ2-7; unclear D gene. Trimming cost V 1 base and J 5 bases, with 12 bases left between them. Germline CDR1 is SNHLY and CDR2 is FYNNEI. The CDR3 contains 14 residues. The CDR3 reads CASSEDQVGHEQYF. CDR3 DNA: TGTGCCAGCAGTGAAGATCAGGTTGGCCACGAGCAGTACTTC.

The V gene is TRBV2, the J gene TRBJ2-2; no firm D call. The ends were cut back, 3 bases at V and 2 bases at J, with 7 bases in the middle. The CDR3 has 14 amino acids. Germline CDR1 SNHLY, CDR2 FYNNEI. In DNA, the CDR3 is TGTGCCAGCAGTGATGGGCTTAACACCGGGGAGCTGTTTTTT. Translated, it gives CASSDGLNTGELFF.

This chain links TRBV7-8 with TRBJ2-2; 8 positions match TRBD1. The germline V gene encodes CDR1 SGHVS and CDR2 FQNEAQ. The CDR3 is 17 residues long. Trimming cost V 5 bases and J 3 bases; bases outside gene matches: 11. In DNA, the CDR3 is TGTGCCAGCAGCGTCCCTGGGCAGGGGGCTTACACCGGGGAGCTGTTTTTT. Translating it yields CASSVPGQGAYTGELFF.

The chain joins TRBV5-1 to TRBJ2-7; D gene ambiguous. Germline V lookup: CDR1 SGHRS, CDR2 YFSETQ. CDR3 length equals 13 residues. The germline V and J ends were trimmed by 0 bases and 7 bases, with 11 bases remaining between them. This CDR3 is CASSLEPLGEQYF. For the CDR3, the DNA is TGCGCCAGCAGCTTGGAACCCCTGGGGGAGCAGTACTTC.

CDR3 in DNA: TGTGCCAGCAGCCGGGAAATTGAAGCTTTCTTT. It codes for CASSREIEAFF. The chain joins TRBV6-6 to TRBJ1-1, with unresolved D. Germline values: CDR1 MNHNY, CDR2 SVGAGI (reference sequence). Trimming took off 6 bases at V and 7 bases at J, with 9 bases between the two ends. The CDR3 is 11 residues long.